The 17 T cell receptor beta chains reported below all come from one sample, sequenced in a study of blood T cells in healthy people across ages. Primers used in a second PCR of roughly 6 to 12 cycles were a sample-barcoded 5' primer and a J-beta primer mix. TCRdb used MiXCR to reprocess the 5' RACE reads, holding one entry per CDR3 protein. The sample lists 1.5 million to 2 million distinct CDR3 sequences, roughly 30% occurring once. What was sequenced was blood. The origin of the receptors is a woman in her 30s in good health.

V and J are TRBV6-6 and TRBJ1-5; the D gene is possibly TRBD1 (6 bases). Trimming left V 5 bases short and J 4 bases short, with 9 bases between. Germline V gene lookup returns CDR1 MNHNY and CDR2 SVGAGI (reference sequence). The CDR3 extends over 13 amino acids. CDR3 nucleotides: TGTGCCAGCAGTATGCAGGGGAATCAGCCCCAGCATTTT. Protein product: CASSMQGNQPQHF.

This clonotype was seen repeatedly, ten times or more. The V call is TRBV5-1, the J call TRBJ2-3, with TRBD1 matching over 7 bases. Trimming cost V 2 bases and J 0 bases; bases outside gene matches: 3. Germline V lookup: CDR1 SGHRS, CDR2 YFSETQ. The CDR3 spans 15 residues. CDR3 loop: CASSLGQASTDTQYF. CDR3 DNA sequence: TGCGCCAGCAGCTTAGGACAGGCTAGCACAGATACGCAGTATTTT.

V and J are TRBV7-3 and TRBJ2-3; 8 nucleotides match TRBD2. Per germline, CDR1 SGHTA and CDR2 FQGTGA. There are 16 residues in the CDR3. V was clipped by 5 bases and J by 0 bases; unmatched bases: 7. As DNA, the CDR3 is TGTGCCAGCAGCCCATTGACTAGCGTGAGCACAGATACGCAGTATTTT. This encodes CASSPLTSVSTDTQYF.

This clonotype was picked up a small number of times. The genes are TRBV4-3 and TRBJ2-1; 7 bases line up with TRBD2. Germline V CDR1 and CDR2: LGHNA, YSLEER. The CDR3 contains 18 residues. Losses at the gene ends were 1 base for V and 4 bases for J; bases not matched to a gene: 13. The CDR3 loop is CASSQVPNAGVLYNEQFF. The CDR3 DNA is TGCGCCAGCAGCCAAGTCCCTAACGCGGGAGTTTTGTACAATGAGCAGTTCTTC.

The chain couples TRBV20-1 to TRBJ2-1; possibly TRBD1 for D (8 bases). From germline, CDR1 is DFQATT and CDR2 SNEGSKA (reference sequence). The CDR3 totals 15 residues. V lost 6 bases, J lost 7 bases, and 22 bases lay in between. The CDR3 bases are TGCAGTGCGTCAGAATACAGGGGGGGAATTAATGAGCAGTTCTTC. It yields the protein CSASEYRGGINEQFF.

Turning to this clonotype: A clone one base away is much larger, so this may be a read error. The chain joins TRBV12-3 or TRBV12-4 to TRBJ2-7, with D perhaps matching TRBD1 or TRBD2 (5 bases each). CDR3 length: 15 amino acids. The DNA for the CDR3 is TGTGTCAGCAGTTCTCAGTTGGGGACCCCCTACGAGCAGTACTTC. Amino acids: CVSSSQLGTPYEQYF.

This clonotype occurred many times. The genes are TRBV10-3 and TRBJ2-1; no clear D. V gave up 6 bases and J gave up 2 bases, with 8 bases separating them. Germline assignment: CDR1 ENHRY and CDR2 SYGVKD. This CDR3 is built from 13 residues. CDR3 region: CAIREGTYNEQFF. CDR3 nucleotide sequence: TGTGCCATCAGGGAAGGGACCTACAATGAGCAGTTCTTC.

CDR3 residues: CASSEGVSSEQFF. CDR3 nucleotides: TGTGCCAGCAGCGAAGGGGTTTCTTCTGAGCAGTTCTTC. The chain combines TRBV9 with TRBJ2-1; D may be TRBD1 (5 bases). Germline-derived CDR1 and CDR2 are SGDLS and YYNGEE. This CDR3 has 13 residues. Trimming pared 3 bases from V and 9 bases from J, leaving 13 bases between.

The chain is built from TRBV4-1 and TRBJ1-5; D unclear. V was shortened by 0 bases and J by 8 bases, with 14 bases between the two germline ends. The CDR3 spans 15 residues. Germline-derived CDR1 and CDR2 are MGHRA and YSYEKL. DNA of the CDR3: TGCGCCAGCAGCCAAGACCTCACAGTGTATAAGCCCCAGCATTTT. Translating gives CASSQDLTVYKPQHF.

V is TRBV20-1 and J is TRBJ2-4; 7 bases align to TRBD2. Germline trimming cut 5 bases from V and 13 bases from J; bases unmatched to any gene: 23. The CDR3 loop spans 16 amino acids. Germline V CDR1 and CDR2: DFQATT, SNEGSKA (reference sequence). The CDR3 is CSAALAAISSHNEQYF. The CDR3 region has the DNA TGCAGTGCTGCCCTAGCGGCGATAAGCTCCCACAATGAGCAGTACTTC.

This clonotype has just a few counts. The chain joins TRBV5-4 to TRBJ2-5; D remains ambiguous. This CDR3 has 15 amino acids. Germline-derived CDR1 and CDR2 are SGHNT and YYREEE (reference sequence). Trimming stripped 7 bases from V and 3 bases from J, with 19 bases between. This CDR3 is CASGSRVSPKETQYF. As DNA, the CDR3 is TGTGCCAGCGGCTCGCGAGTATCCCCGAAAGAGACCCAGTACTTC.

With respect to this clonotype: Since a much larger clone is just one base distant, this may be a read error. V is TRBV29-1 and J is TRBJ1-2; D gene unclear. Trimming shortened V by 4 bases and J by 2 bases, and 5 bases separated the two germline ends. This CDR3 contains 11 residues. The germline CDR1 and CDR2 sequences are SQVTM and ANQGSEA. The CDR3 bases are TGCAGCGTTGTCAGGAACTATGGCTACACCTTC. It yields the protein CSVVRNYGYTF.

The chain has TRBV6-6 and TRBJ1-1; D perhaps matches TRBD1 (6 bases). CDR1 and CDR2 (germline): MNHNY, SVGAGI (reference sequence). The CDR3 is made up of 15 amino acids. V gave up 2 bases and J gave up 1 base, with 11 bases separating them. The CDR3 bases are TGTGCCAGCAGTTACGGGGCAGGGGCGAACACTGAAGCTTTCTTT. It translates to CASSYGAGANTEAFF.

Notes on this clonotype: Since a much larger clone is just one base distant, this may be a read error. The V gene is TRBV28, the J gene TRBJ1-4; D uncertain. This CDR3 contains 15 residues. Germline CDR1 MDHEN, CDR2 SYDVKM. The CDR3 DNA follows: TGTGCCACCACAATGTTGGAGTCAACTAGTGAAAAACTGTTTTTT. Its protein product is CATTMLESTSEKLFF.

In this sample, this clonotype turned up a few times. The chain carries TRBV2 and TRBJ2-6, with D tentatively TRBD1 or TRBD2 (5 bases each). V dropped 5 bases and J dropped 0 bases, with 17 bases sitting between them. Germline CDR1 reads SNHLY; CDR2 reads FYNNEI. The CDR3 sequence is 18 residues long. The CDR3 sequence is CASSFGAGLSSGANVLTF. CDR3 in DNA: TGTGCCAGCAGTTTTGGGGCAGGACTTTCCTCTGGGGCCAACGTCCTGACTTTC.

The chain combines TRBV7-2 with TRBJ2-7; D is possibly TRBD1 or TRBD2 (5 bases each). This CDR3 spans 17 amino acids. Germline V gives CDR1 SGHTA, CDR2 FQGNSA. Deletions cut 1 base from V and 1 base from J, with 17 bases between. The CDR3 loop is CASSLVGFGASSYEQYF. The CDR3 DNA is TGTGCCAGCAGCTTAGTGGGCTTCGGGGCAAGTTCCTACGAGCAGTACTTC.

A few counts support this clonotype. This chain uses TRBV5-1 with TRBJ2-2; a weak D match, TRBD1 (6 bases). With 2 bases removed from V and 6 bases from J, the gap between germline ends came to 14 bases. The CDR3 sequence is 15 residues long. The germline gives CDR1 SGHRS, CDR2 YFSETQ. The CDR3 reads CASSFDTGYPGELFF. CDR3 in DNA: TGCGCCAGCAGCTTCGATACAGGGTATCCCGGGGAGCTGTTTTTT.